This TCR beta chain was captured by sequencing in a study of T cells expressing NK-cell markers. Study at large: Source material for TCR beta repertoires consisted of sorted CD3+CD56+NKG2C+, CD3+CD56+NKG2C- and CD3+CD56-NKG2C+ T cells. Sequencing covered eight donors, seven HCMV-seropositive and one seronegative.

For this clonotype: The antigen is undetermined.

The CDR3 sequence is 11 residues long. Germline V gives CDR1 SEHNR, CDR2 FQNEAQ (reference sequence). Reprocessing the 5' RACE reads, TCRdb reports a single entry for every CDR3 protein and omits DNA. The sample's table shows 500,000 to 600,000 distinct CDR3 sequences. Study-wide points: Of the CD8+ T cells in about 6 donors, about 1.0-7.0% belonged to dominant NKG2C+ clonotypes.

Sequencing was done on a sample of blood T cells: a sorted CD56 or NKG2C T cell subset, CD4+ or CD8+ T cells, or bulk PBMC T cells (not recorded which). The sequence derives from a man younger than 35 in good health. The V call is TRBV7-9, the J call TRBJ2-5. The chain's CDR3 is CASSPRGTQYF.